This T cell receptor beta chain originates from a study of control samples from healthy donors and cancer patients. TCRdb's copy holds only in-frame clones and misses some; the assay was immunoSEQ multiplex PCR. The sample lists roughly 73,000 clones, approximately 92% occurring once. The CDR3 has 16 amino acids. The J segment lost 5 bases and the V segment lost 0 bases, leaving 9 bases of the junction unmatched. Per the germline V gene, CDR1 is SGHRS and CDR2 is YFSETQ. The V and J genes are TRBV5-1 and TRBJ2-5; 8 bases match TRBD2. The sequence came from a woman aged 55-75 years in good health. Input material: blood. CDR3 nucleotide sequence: TGCGCCAGCAGCTTGGTGCCCGGGAGGGCTGGTGAGACCCAGTACTTC. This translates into CASSLVPGRAGETQYF.